One TCR beta chain is described in this entry. One end of the junction is discordant with germline, which a read error may explain. This CDR3 region has 17 residues. Germline lookup yields CDR1 SGHRS and CDR2 YFSETQ. This specimen belongs to a study of blood T cell repertoires in COVID-19. Across the study: Acute and convalescent COVID-19 samples came from the United States, Italy and Spain. Sample material is recorded as cDNA or gDNA derived from T cells, B-cell-depleted T cells, or PBMCs.

In the authors' methods: Using reference gene primer amplification, nucleated cell counts were estimated. Repertoires were generated with immunoSEQ multiplex PCR, while TCRdb's copy carries only in-frame clones and drops some. V, J and clone size are those of that table, while D and trimming were read from the DNA. The table has roughly 99,000 clones, more than 65% seen once; the top ten hold roughly 18%. The sequenced sample was peripheral blood. The rearrangement uses TRBV5-1 and TRBJ1-1, with 9 bases matching TRBD1. This clonotype was obtained from a woman aged 80 or over with active or convalescent COVID-19. CDR3 bases: TGTGCCAGCAGCTTGAACCCACGGGGACAGGGTAACGCTGAAGCTTTCTTT. This gives the protein CASSLNPRGQGNAEAFF.